This is a list of T cell receptor beta chains from one sample in a study of Ad26.COV2.S vaccination and SARS-CoV-2 variants. Produced via immunoSEQ multiplex PCR; TCRdb's table is partial and in-frame only. The table shows around 420,000 clones, with 70% to 90% occurring only once. The source was peripheral blood, collected in a trial of Ad26.COV2.S vaccine versus placebo. The receptors here all came from a person between 18 and 65 years old who received the Ad26.COV2.S COVID-19 vaccine or a placebo. Each CDR3 is given with its conserved first and last residue. Each record gives: clone size, V gene, D gene, J gene, CDR3 protein, CDR3 DNA. The D gene is left open where the match is weak. The size of a clone is reported for some rows only, either as once, few or many, or as a class for expanded clones.

>-|TRBV9|-|TRBJ2-5
CASSVGSQRETQYF
TGTGCCAGCAGCGTAGGGAGCCAGAGAGAGACCCAGTACTTC
>once|TRBV19|TRBD1|TRBJ2-1
CASSIGQGQGDEQFF
TGTGCCAGTAGTATAGGACAGGGACAGGGGGATGAGCAGTTCTTC
>-|TRBV4-3|-|TRBJ2-2
CASRLYRDDDTGELFF
TGCGCCAGCAGGCTCTACAGGGATGATGACACCGGGGAGCTGTTTTTT
>-|TRBV10-3|-|TRBJ1-2
CAISDRGGANYGYTF
TGTGCCATCAGTGATCGGGGGGGAGCCAACTATGGCTACACCTTC
>-|TRBV30|-|TRBJ2-5
CAWDNGRTQETQYF
TGTGCCTGGGACAACGGCCGGACTCAAGAGACCCAGTACTTC
>many|TRBV27|-|TRBJ2-2
CASSLGSGWTGELFF
TGTGCCAGCAGTTTGGGTTCAGGGTGGACCGGGGAGCTGTTTTTT
>-|TRBV11-2|-|TRBJ2-2
CASSLTAGELFF
TGTGCCAGCAGCTTAACGGCCGGGGAGCTGTTTTTT
>once|TRBV19|TRBD2|TRBJ2-7
CASSIRAGALPFYEQYF
TGTGCCAGTAGTATTCGAGCGGGGGCCCTACCTTTTTACGAGCAGTACTTC
>-|TRBV7-9|-|TRBJ1-1
CASSSLRGRVMNTEAFF
TGTGCCAGCAGCTCCCTGCGAGGGCGAGTGATGAACACTGAAGCTTTCTTT
>-|TRBV19|TRBD2|TRBJ2-7
CASSPGTIYEQYF
TGTGCCAGTAGTCCAGGGACTATATACGAGCAGTACTTC
>once|TRBV30|-|TRBJ1-5
CAWSADGDSNQPQHF
TGTGCCTGGAGCGCGGATGGTGATAGCAATCAGCCCCAGCATTTT